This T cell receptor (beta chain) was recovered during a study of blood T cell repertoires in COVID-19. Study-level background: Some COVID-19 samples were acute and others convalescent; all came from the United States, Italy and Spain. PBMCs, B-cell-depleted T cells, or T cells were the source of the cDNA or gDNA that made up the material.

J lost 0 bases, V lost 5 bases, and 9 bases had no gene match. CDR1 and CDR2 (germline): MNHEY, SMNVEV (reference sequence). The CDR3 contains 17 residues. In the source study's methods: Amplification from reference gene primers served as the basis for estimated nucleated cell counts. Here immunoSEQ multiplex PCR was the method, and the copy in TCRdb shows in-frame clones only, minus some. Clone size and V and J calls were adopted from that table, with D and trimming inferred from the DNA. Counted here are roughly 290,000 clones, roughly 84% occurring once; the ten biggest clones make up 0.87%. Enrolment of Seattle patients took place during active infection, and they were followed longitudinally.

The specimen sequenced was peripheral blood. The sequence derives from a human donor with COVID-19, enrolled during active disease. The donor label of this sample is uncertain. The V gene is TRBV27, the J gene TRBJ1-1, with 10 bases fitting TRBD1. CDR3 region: CASSPRDRGYMNTEAFF. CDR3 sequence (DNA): TGTGCCAGCAGTCCTCGGGACAGGGGCTACATGAACACTGAAGCTTTCTTT.